This T cell receptor beta chain was retrieved from a study of vaccination and CD4 T cells after COVID-19. Scientists ran DNA taken from cultured CD4+ T cells through the Oncomine TCR Beta short-read assay for sequencing. TCRdb fed the PCR reads into MiXCR, producing one record per CDR3 protein. Among some 13,000 distinct CDR3 sequences listed, approximately 60% were seen once. This clonotype was seen a few times. The antigen is undetermined. The treatment denotes: approximately 11-day PBMC culture with coronavirus spike peptide pools or control peptides (ViraFEST assay). The cultures had half their medium swapped for fresh IL-2 medium on days 3 and 7. CDR3 length: 15 amino acids. Germline values: CDR1 SGHTA, CDR2 FQGNSA. V was trimmed by 0 bases and J by 9 bases, leaving 15 bases between them.

The V call is TRBV7-2, the J call TRBJ1-5; tentatively, D is TRBD1 (5 bases). This receptor was taken from a human donor who had recovered from COVID-19. The specimen was CD4+ T cells from blood, cultured in vitro, collected before SARS-CoV-2 vaccination. CDR3 sequence: CASSLAQMGGSPQHF. The CDR3 DNA is TGTGCCAGCAGCTTAGCGCAAATGGGGGGATCGCCCCAGCATTTT.